This TCR beta chain was captured in a study of blood T cell repertoires in COVID-19. This clone was observed a single time. Only in-frame clones appear in the TCRdb table, and some are missing; sequencing was by immunoSEQ multiplex PCR. Of fewer than 350,000 clones listed, approximately 85% were seen once; the top ten hold just over 7%. What was sequenced was peripheral blood. The source is a human donor in a cohort sampled during active COVID-19.

The CDR3 loop reads CASSYTEGYGYTF. CDR3 bases: TGCGCCAGCAGCTACACAGAGGGCTATGGCTACACCTTC. The chain has TRBV5-1 and TRBJ1-2; no reliable D call. The CDR3 runs 13 residues. V dropped 3 bases and J dropped 4 bases, with 10 bases sitting between them. Germline loops: CDR1 SGHRS, CDR2 YFSETQ.